These 20 T cell receptor beta chains were all obtained from the same sample, sequenced in a study of blood T cell repertoires in COVID-19. Assay: immunoSEQ multiplex PCR; the TCRdb copy retains only in-frame clones and omits some. The sample contains approximately 68,000 clones, 65% to 90% of which appear only once. The sequencing input was peripheral blood. The receptors stem from a woman in her sixties with acute or convalescent COVID-19.

This chain links TRBV3-1 (or the pseudogene TRBV3-2) with TRBJ2-6, with 7 nucleotides matching TRBD1. Trimming removed 5 bases from V and 4 bases from J; junction bases left unmatched: 5. CDR3 length: 15 amino acids. The germline gives CDR1 LGHDT, CDR2 YNNKEL (reference sequence). The CDR3 DNA reads as TGTGCCAGCAGCGGACAGGCCCTCGGGGCCAACGTCCTGACTTTC. Protein sequence: CASSGQALGANVLTF.

V gene TRBV5-1 combines with J gene TRBJ1-1, with 8 bases that match TRBD1. The ends lost 5 bases at V and 7 bases at J; junction bases unmatched: 10. Germline loops: CDR1 SGHRS, CDR2 YFSETQ. The CDR3 runs to 14 residues. The CDR3 here is CASRTGVDFGEAFF. The CDR3 DNA follows: TGCGCCAGCAGGACAGGGGTAGACTTCGGTGAAGCTTTCTTT.

The chain couples TRBV12-2 to TRBJ1-5; TRBD1 was called by the table and not checked on the DNA. TRBV12-2 is a pseudogene. The CDR3 consists of 13 residues. CDR3 sequence: CASRSVRGQPQHF. DNA of the CDR3: TGTGCAAGTCGCTCAGTCAGGGGCCAGCCCCAGCATTTT.

DNA of the CDR3: TGTGCCAGTAGTATAGCGTCGGGTCAGCCCCAGCATTTT. Protein sequence: CASSIASGQPQHF. The chain couples TRBV19 to TRBJ1-5; no definite D call. The germline V gene encodes CDR1 LNHDA and CDR2 SQIVND (reference sequence). The length of the CDR3 is 13 residues. V dropped 1 base and J dropped 6 bases, with 7 bases sitting between them.

The chain combines TRBV6-1 with TRBJ1-2, with 10 positions matching TRBD1. This CDR3 spans 15 amino acids. The germline V gene encodes CDR1 MNHNS and CDR2 SASEGT. V lost 2 bases to trimming and J lost 4 bases; unmatched junction nucleotides: 4. The DNA of the CDR3 is TGTGCCAGCAGTGAAACCGACAGGGGGCCCTATGGCTACACCTTC. Translating it yields CASSETDRGPYGYTF.

This chain links TRBV18 with TRBJ2-1, with D hard to call. Germline CDR1 and CDR2: KGHSH and LQKENI. Trimming stripped 4 bases from V and 7 bases from J, with 17 bases between. The CDR3 has 15 residues. CDR3 bases: TGTGCCAGCTCACAGCAGGCAAGCTCTTTTAATGAGCAGTTCTTC. Translation gives CASSQQASSFNEQFF. The full variable domain, in which reference TRBV18 and TRBJ2-1 provide the parts outside the CDR3, is NAGVMQNPRHLVRRRGQEARLRCSPMKGHSHVYWYRQLPEEGLKFMVYLQKENIIDESGMPKERFSAEFPKEGPSILRIQQVVRGDSAAYFCASSQQASSFNEQFFGPGTRLTVL.

The chain recombines TRBV3-1 (or the pseudogene TRBV3-2) with TRBJ1-3, with 7 bases lining up with TRBD1. With 4 bases clipped from V and 3 bases from J, the junction kept 6 bases outside the gene matches. Germline V gene lookup returns CDR1 LGHDT and CDR2 YNNKEL (reference sequence). The CDR3 covers 15 residues. The CDR3 region is CASSPRRQGGNTIYF. In DNA form, the CDR3 reads TGTGCCAGCAGCCCAAGGCGACAGGGTGGAAACACCATATATTTT.

This CDR3 reads CASSLVGGDGYTF. The DNA of the CDR3 is TGCGCCAGCAGCTTGGTGGGGGGAGATGGCTACACCTTC. The chain recombines TRBV5-1 with TRBJ1-2; D possibly corresponds to TRBD1 (5 bases). This CDR3 contains 13 residues. Germline V gene sequence: CDR1 SGHRS, CDR2 YFSETQ. Between the trimmed V and J ends, which lost 0 bases and 6 bases, there was a span of 9 bases.

The rearrangement links TRBV5-1 to TRBJ2-2, with D possibly being TRBD1 (5 bases). The CDR3 extends over 15 amino acids. Germline values: CDR1 SGHRS, CDR2 YFSETQ. The V gene lost 0 bases and the J gene lost 4 bases, with 10 bases spanning the gap. CDR3 sequence: CASSLGRGSTGELFF. The CDR3 DNA reads as TGCGCCAGCAGCTTGGGAAGGGGCAGCACCGGGGAGCTGTTTTTT.

The chain employs TRBV7-2 and TRBJ1-3; D ambiguous. Per germline, CDR1 SGHTA and CDR2 FQGNSA. The CDR3 has 14 residues. Trimming took off 1 base at V and 8 bases at J, with 12 bases between the two ends. The CDR3 region is CASSLGTNGDTIYF. In DNA form, the CDR3 reads TGTGCCAGCAGCTTAGGCACAAACGGGGACACCATATATTTT.

The J gene is TRBJ2-3, the V gene TRBV2, with D possibly matching TRBD2 (5 bases). CDR3 length: 14 amino acids. Trimming took 6 bases from V and 1 from J, leaving 11 bases between them. Germline loops: CDR1 SNHLY, CDR2 FYNNEI. The CDR3 nucleotides are TGTGCCAGCAGCGAGGGCCGGGGCACAGATACGCAGTATTTT. It codes for CASSEGRGTDTQYF.

The chain couples TRBV12-3 or TRBV12-4 to TRBJ1-6; D is ambiguous. Trimming took off 3 bases at V and 6 bases at J, with 6 bases between the two ends. CDR3 length: 13 amino acids. The CDR3 nucleotides are TGTGCCAGCAGTTTCGGGTTTAATTCACCCCTCCACTTT. It yields the protein CASSFGFNSPLHF.

The CDR3 sequence: CASSPGDRVNEKLFF. CDR3 in DNA: TGCGCCAGCAGCCCGGGGGACAGGGTGAATGAAAAACTGTTTTTT. The rearrangement uses TRBV5-1 and TRBJ1-4, with 9 bases fitting TRBD1. CDR1 and CDR2 (germline): SGHRS, YFSETQ. The CDR3 totals 15 residues. Trimming at V came to 4 bases and at J to 5 bases, leaving 6 bases not matched to a gene. Combining the CDR3 with reference TRBV5-1 and TRBJ1-4 gives the whole variable domain KAGVTQTPRYLIKTRGQQVTLSCSPISGHRSVSWYQQTPGQGLQFLFEYFSETQRNKGNFPGRFSGRQFSNSRSEMNVSTLELGDSALYLCASSPGDRVNEKLFFGSGTQLSVL.

This clone has only a few counts. The chain combines TRBV27 with TRBJ1-2, with 10 bases lining up with TRBD1. Looked up from germline, CDR1 is MNHEY and CDR2 is SMNVEV (reference sequence). Trimming cost V 6 bases and J 6 bases; bases outside gene matches: 4. CDR3 length equals 13 residues. The CDR3 is CASRVGQGNGYTF. In DNA form, the CDR3 reads TGTGCCAGCAGGGTGGGACAGGGGAATGGCTACACCTTC.

The genes are TRBV19 and TRBJ1-1, with D tentatively TRBD1 (6 bases). Between the trimmed V and J ends, which lost 7 bases and 4 bases, there was a span of 16 bases. The CDR3 length is 14 residues. CDR1 and CDR2 from the germline V gene are LNHDA and SQIVND (reference sequence). The chain's CDR3 is CASTPSGVVTEAFF. The CDR3 bases are TGTGCCAGTACCCCGTCAGGGGTTGTCACTGAAGCTTTCTTT.

This sequence joins TRBV5-1 and TRBJ2-2; no clear D. The CDR3 is made up of 14 amino acids. Trimming shortened V by 4 bases and J by 4 bases, and 11 bases separated the two germline ends. CDR1 and CDR2 (germline): SGHRS, YFSETQ. The CDR3 nucleotides read TGCGCCAGCAGCCCAAACATCCCCACCGGGGAGCTGTTTTTT. It is translated as CASSPNIPTGELFF.

This rearrangement joins TRBV5-1 to TRBJ1-5, with a tentative D call TRBD1 (5 bases). This CDR3 contains 15 residues. Germline CDR1 reads SGHRS; CDR2 reads YFSETQ. V lost 7 bases to trimming and J lost 0 bases, with 14 bases between them. The CDR3 coding sequence is TGCGCCAGCCGCGGGGACCCATATAGCAATCAGCCCCAGCATTTT. Protein product: CASRGDPYSNQPQHF.

The chain links TRBV19 to TRBJ1-1, with a weak D call TRBD1 (5 bases). Germline CDR1 LNHDA, CDR2 SQIVND (reference sequence). The CDR3 is made up of 13 amino acids. Trimming pared 3 bases from V and 1 base from J, leaving 6 bases between. The CDR3 nucleotides read TGTGCCAGTAGTATGGGGCAGAACACTGAAGCTTTCTTT. This sequence encodes CASSMGQNTEAFF.

The V call is TRBV5-1, the J call TRBJ1-1; 7 bases are a match to TRBD1. The CDR3 has 13 residues. Germline values: CDR1 SGHRS, CDR2 YFSETQ. The CDR3 is CASGVWAGGEAFF. CDR3 bases: TGCGCTTCTGGGGTTTGGGCAGGGGGTGAAGCTTTCTTT. The full variable domain, completed using reference TRBV5-1 and TRBJ1-1, is KAGVTQTPRYLIKTRGQQVTLSCSPISGHRSVSWYQQTPGQGLQFLFEYFSETQRNKGNFPGRFSGRQFSNSRSEMNVSTLELGDSALYLCASGVWAGGEAFFGQGTRLTVV.

The chain combines TRBV19 with TRBJ2-2, with 8 nucleotides matching TRBD1. The junction had 19 bases not matched to a gene; V was cut back by 5 bases and J by 5 bases. This CDR3 has 19 amino acids. CDR1 LNHDA and CDR2 SQIVND come from the germline V gene (reference sequence). The chain's CDR3 is CASSPHRQGTLARTGELFF. The CDR3 DNA reads as TGTGCCAGTAGTCCCCACCGACAGGGGACCCTGGCGAGAACCGGGGAGCTGTTTTTT.